This TCR beta chain originates from a study of metastatic and nonmetastatic thyroid tumors. Study as a whole: Repertoire data that came from the blood and tumor or nodule tissue of malignant and benign thyroid patients were compared.

Overall study findings and caveats: Within blood and tumor, benign nodules reportedly had significantly lower TCR beta diversity than malignant thyroid tumors did.

As for this clone: Its specificity is not known.

V was pared by 6 bases and J by 0 bases, with 9 bases between. The CDR3 is 13 amino acids. CDR1 and CDR2 (germline): DFQATT, SNEGSKA (reference sequence). MiXCR reprocessed the PCR reads for TCRdb. Counted here are approximately 70,000 clones, more than 15% occurring once; the ten biggest clones make up 9.5% to 15%. None of the patients had undergone any treatment ahead of thyroid surgery. Sequencing was carried out using blood. The chain is built from TRBV20-1 and TRBJ1-3; D is uncertain. This TCR was sampled from a female donor with papillary thyroid cancer or a benign thyroid nodule (not recorded which). Some clones in this sample may be carry-over from other donors' samples. The CDR3 DNA is TGCAGTGCGACGGAGCTCTCTGGAAACACCATATATTTT. Its protein product is CSATELSGNTIYF.